This T cell receptor beta chain was sequenced in a study of T cell responses to AZD1222 COVID-19 vaccine. Regarding the study as a whole: Nearly half of spike-specific TCRs reportedly go after variant regions that carry no mutations. Repertoire sampling happened only post peak T cell response. Spike-specific TCR breadth and depth rose after two AZD1222 doses.

With regard to this clone: The antigen remains undetermined.

The length of the CDR3 is 14 residues. Trimming left V 1 base short and J 4 bases short, with 10 bases between. Germline V gene sequence: CDR1 MNHNS, CDR2 SASEGT. Clones were read by immunoSEQ multiplex PCR, and TCRdb kept only the in-frame ones, dropping some. The sample includes 140,000 to 150,000 clones, roughly 90% of them seen just once. The clonotype was recovered from an adult who received the AZD1222 COVID-19 vaccine. The chain carries TRBV6-1 and TRBJ1-2; TRBD1 is a possible D gene (6 bases). The sample was peripheral blood, taken 28 days after the second AZD1222 dose. The CDR3 loop reads CASSEVGAVYGYTF. Written as DNA, the CDR3 is TGTGCCAGCAGTGAAGTGGGGGCCGTCTATGGCTACACCTTC.